This T cell receptor (beta chain) was captured in a study of vaccination effects on CD4 cells after COVID-19. In the study overall: Antigen-specific CD4+ T cell clonotypes were called by their expansion after viral peptide-pool culture in ViraFEST. Whole-study findings and limits: Late after vaccination, infection- and vaccine-induced clones showed marked clonal contraction.

In the case of this clone: What it recognizes is unknown.

Some clones are missing from TCRdb's copy, which holds only in-frame ones; the method was immunoSEQ multiplex PCR. Of fewer than 75,000 clones listed, 78% are singletons. After around 10 days in culture, the CD4+ T cells were isolated. All participants had two doses of either the BNT162b2 or mRNA-1273 vaccine. V was clipped by 3 bases and J by 5 bases; unmatched bases: 1. In germline, CDR1 is SGHTA, CDR2 FQGNSA. This CDR3 region has 13 residues. This material consisted of CD4+ T cells from PBMCs cultured without peptide, taken after COVID-19 vaccination. This receptor was taken from a human donor who received a COVID-19 vaccine. The chain couples TRBV7-2 to TRBJ1-2, with 9 bases that match TRBD1. The CDR3 spells CASSLGQGYGYTF. As DNA, the CDR3 is TGTGCCAGCAGCTTGGGACAGGGTTATGGCTACACCTTC. Combining the CDR3 with reference TRBV7-2 and TRBJ1-2 gives the whole variable domain GAGVSQSPSNKVTEKGKDVELRCDPISGHTALYWYRQSLGQGLEFLIYFQGNSAPDKSGLPSDRFSAERTGGSVSTLTIQRTQQEDSAVYLCASSLGQGYGYTFGSGTRLTVV.